The 6 T cell receptor beta chains below all came from one sample that was sequenced in a study of T-cell memory formation after mild COVID-19. MiXCR, applied by TCRdb to the 5' RACE reads, yields one record per CDR3 protein. The sample includes over 95,000 distinct CDR3 sequences, approximately 22% of them seen just once. Sequenced: PBMCs or a T cell subset sorted from them (not recorded which). These receptors were collected from a man aged 18-30 years who had mild COVID-19 (a few samples of this study predate the infection). Cell type and time point are not known.

This clonotype was detected a few times. The rearrangement joins TRBV20-1 to TRBJ2-4; 10 bases are a match to TRBD2. CDR1 and CDR2 (germline): DFQATT, SNEGSKA (reference sequence). This CDR3 has 19 residues. Losses at the gene ends were 5 bases for V and 6 bases for J; bases not matched to a gene: 22. For the CDR3, the DNA is TGCAGTGCTTCCTCCCTGGCTAGCGGGGGACCCATCTCCGGAAACATTCAGTACTTC. Translated, it gives CSASSLASGGPISGNIQYF.

The chain employs TRBV27 and TRBJ2-7; 10 bases align to TRBD1. CDR3 length: 15 amino acids. The junction had 10 bases not matched to a gene; V was cut back by 5 bases and J by 6 bases. Germline-derived CDR1 and CDR2 are MNHEY and SMNVEV (reference sequence). This CDR3 is CASSPYSGQGFEQYV. The CDR3 nucleotides read TGTGCCAGCAGTCCATATTCGGGACAGGGGTTCGAGCAGTACGTC.

This clonotype was detected ten times or more. The chain joins TRBV6-6 to TRBJ2-7; D perhaps matches TRBD2 (5 bases). Trimming shortened V by 10 bases and J by 3 bases, and 13 bases separated the two germline ends. The CDR3 spans 12 residues. Germline V CDR1 and CDR2: MNHNY, SVGAGI (reference sequence). The CDR3 region is CATFAGLYEQYF. CDR3 DNA: TGTGCCACCTTCGCGGGCCTCTACGAGCAGTACTTC.

This clonotype was observed a handful of times. The chain employs TRBV27 and TRBJ1-6, with a possible D match to TRBD1 (5 bases). Germline-derived CDR1 and CDR2 are MNHEY and SMNVEV (reference sequence). The CDR3 length is 15 residues. The V and J ends lost 3 bases and 6 bases respectively, with 12 bases between them. Written as DNA, the CDR3 is TGTGCCAGCAGTTTTACCCCAGGGCCTAATTCACCCCTCCACTTT. Residues: CASSFTPGPNSPLHF.

This rearrangement joins TRBV4-3 to TRBJ2-7, with 10 bases identical to TRBD1. The CDR3 spans 15 residues. The junction had 8 bases not matched to a gene; V was cut back by 2 bases and J by 7 bases. Germline V gives CDR1 LGHNA, CDR2 YSLEER. Here the CDR3 DNA reads TGCGCCAGCAGCCAAAGAGGACAGGGGGAGGGTGAGCAGTACTTC. It encodes CASSQRGQGEGEQYF.

This chain uses TRBV7-6 with TRBJ1-5; D perhaps matches TRBD1 (6 bases). Trimming cost V 1 base and J 7 bases, with 8 bases left between them. The germline V gene has CDR1 SGHVS and CDR2 FNYEAQ. The CDR3 runs to 13 residues. As DNA, the CDR3 is TGTGCCAGCAGCTTAGGACAGGCCCAGCCCCAGCATTTT. Translation gives CASSLGQAQPQHF.